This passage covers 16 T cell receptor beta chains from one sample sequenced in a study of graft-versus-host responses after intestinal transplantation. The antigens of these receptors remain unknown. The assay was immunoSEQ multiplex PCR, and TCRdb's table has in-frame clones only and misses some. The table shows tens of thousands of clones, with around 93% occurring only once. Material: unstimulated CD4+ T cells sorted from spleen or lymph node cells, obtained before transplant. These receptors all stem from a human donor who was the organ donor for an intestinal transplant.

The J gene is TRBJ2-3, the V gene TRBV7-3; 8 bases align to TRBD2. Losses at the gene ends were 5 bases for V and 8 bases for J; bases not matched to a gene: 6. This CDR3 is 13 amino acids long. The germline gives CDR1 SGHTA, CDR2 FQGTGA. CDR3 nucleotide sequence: TGTGCCAGCAGCGGGACTAGGGGAGGTACGCAGTATTTT. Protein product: CASSGTRGGTQYF.

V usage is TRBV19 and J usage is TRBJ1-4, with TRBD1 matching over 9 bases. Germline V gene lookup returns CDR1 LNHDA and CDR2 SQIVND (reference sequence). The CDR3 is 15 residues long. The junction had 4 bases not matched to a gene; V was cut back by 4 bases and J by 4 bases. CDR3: CASSTPGQGNEKLFF. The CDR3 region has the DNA TGTGCCAGTAGTACACCGGGACAGGGTAATGAAAAACTGTTTTTT.

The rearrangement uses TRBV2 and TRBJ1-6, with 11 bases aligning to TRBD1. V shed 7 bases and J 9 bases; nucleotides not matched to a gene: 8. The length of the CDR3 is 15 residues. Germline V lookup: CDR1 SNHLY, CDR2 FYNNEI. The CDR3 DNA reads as TGTGCCAGCACTAGAACGGGACAGGGGGGTTCACCCCTCCACTTT. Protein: CASTRTGQGGSPLHF.

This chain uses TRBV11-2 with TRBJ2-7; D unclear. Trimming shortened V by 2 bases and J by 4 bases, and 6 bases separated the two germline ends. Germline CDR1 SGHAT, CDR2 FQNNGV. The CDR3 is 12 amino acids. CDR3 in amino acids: CASSLFQYEQYF. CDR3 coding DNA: TGTGCCAGCAGCTTATTTCAGTACGAGCAGTACTTC.

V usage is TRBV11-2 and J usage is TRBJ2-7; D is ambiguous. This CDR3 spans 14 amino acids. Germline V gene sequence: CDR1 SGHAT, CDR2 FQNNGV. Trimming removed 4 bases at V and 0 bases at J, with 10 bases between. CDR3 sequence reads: CASSSPAGSYEQYF. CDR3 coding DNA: TGTGCCAGCAGCTCGCCGGCAGGCTCCTACGAGCAGTACTTC.

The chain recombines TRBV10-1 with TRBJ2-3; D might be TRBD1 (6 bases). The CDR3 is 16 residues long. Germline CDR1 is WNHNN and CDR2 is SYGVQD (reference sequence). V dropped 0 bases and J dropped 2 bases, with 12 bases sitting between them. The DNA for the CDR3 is TGCGCCAGCAGTGAGTCGATAGGGGGTGACACAGATACGCAGTATTTT. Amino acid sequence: CASSESIGGDTDTQYF.

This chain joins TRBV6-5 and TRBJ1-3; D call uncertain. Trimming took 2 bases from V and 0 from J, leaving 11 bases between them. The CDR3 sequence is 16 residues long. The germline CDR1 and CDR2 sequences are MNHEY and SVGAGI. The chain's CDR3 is CASSYNRGPSGNTIYF. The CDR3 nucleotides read TGTGCCAGCAGTTACAACAGAGGGCCCTCTGGAAACACCATATATTTT.

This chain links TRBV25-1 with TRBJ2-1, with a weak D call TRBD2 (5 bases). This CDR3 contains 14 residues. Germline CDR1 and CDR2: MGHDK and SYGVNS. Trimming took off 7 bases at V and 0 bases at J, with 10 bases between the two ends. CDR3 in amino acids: CASTTRDSYNEQFF. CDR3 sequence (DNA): TGTGCCAGCACTACTAGGGACTCCTACAATGAGCAGTTCTTC.

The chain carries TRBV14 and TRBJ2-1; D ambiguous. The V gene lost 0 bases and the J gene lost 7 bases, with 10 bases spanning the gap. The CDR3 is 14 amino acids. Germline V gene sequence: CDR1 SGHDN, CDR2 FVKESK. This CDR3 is CASSQDNRSNEQFF. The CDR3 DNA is TGTGCCAGCAGCCAAGACAACCGGTCTAATGAGCAGTTCTTC.

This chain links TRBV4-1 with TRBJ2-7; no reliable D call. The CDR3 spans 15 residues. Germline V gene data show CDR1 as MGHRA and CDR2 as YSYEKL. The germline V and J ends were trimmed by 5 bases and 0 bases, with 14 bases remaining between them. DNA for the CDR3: TGCGCCAGCAGCTTGAACCCGTCGACCTCCTACGAGCAGTACTTC. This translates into CASSLNPSTSYEQYF.

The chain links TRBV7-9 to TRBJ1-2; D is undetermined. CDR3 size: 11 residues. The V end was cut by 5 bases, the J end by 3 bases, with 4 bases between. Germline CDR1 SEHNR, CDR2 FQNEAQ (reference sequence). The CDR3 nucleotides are TGTGCCAGCAGCCCGCACTATGGCTACACCTTC. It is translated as CASSPHYGYTF.

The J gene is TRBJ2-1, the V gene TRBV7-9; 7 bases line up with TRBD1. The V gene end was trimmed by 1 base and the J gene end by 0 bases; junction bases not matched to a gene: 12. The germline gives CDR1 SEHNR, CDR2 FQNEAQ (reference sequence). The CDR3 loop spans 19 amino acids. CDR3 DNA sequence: TGTGCCAGCAGCTTAGTAGGGCCCAGGGGACAGAGCTCCTACAATGAGCAGTTCTTC. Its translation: CASSLVGPRGQSSYNEQFF.

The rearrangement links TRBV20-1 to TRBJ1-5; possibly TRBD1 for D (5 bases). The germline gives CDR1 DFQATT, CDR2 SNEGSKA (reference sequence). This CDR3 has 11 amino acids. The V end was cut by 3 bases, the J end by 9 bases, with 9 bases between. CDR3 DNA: TGCAGTGCTAGGGGGGGAGGGCCCCAGCATTTT. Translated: CSARGGGPQHF.

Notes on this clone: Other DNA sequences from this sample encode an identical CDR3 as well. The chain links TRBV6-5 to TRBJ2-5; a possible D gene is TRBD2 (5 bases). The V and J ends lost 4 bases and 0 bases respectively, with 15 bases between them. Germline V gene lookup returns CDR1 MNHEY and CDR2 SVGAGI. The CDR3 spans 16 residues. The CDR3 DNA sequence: TGTGCCAGCAGTTCATCCTTTTCTAGCAACCAAGAGACCCAGTACTTC. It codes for CASSSSFSSNQETQYF.

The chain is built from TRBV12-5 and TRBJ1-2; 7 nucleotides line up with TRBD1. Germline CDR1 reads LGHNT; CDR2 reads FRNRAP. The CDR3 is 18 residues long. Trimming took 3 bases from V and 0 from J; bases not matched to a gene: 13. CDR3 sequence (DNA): TGTGCTAGTGGTTTCTCGACAGGGCCTTTTTTTACTAACTATGGCTACACCTTC. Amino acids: CASGFSTGPFFTNYGYTF.

The CDR3 sequence: CASSQRERGGSDTQYF. CDR3 nucleotides: TGTGCCAGCAGCCAGAGGGAGCGGGGGGGCTCAGATACGCAGTATTTT. The chain employs TRBV4-2 and TRBJ2-3, with 10 bases identical to TRBD2. V shed 3 bases and J 4 bases; nucleotides not matched to a gene: 7. Germline CDR1 is LGHNA and CDR2 is YNFKEQ. CDR3 size: 16 residues.